Below, 17 T cell receptor beta chains from the same sample are listed, as sequenced in a study of beta chain features in type 1 diabetes. The study, taken as a whole, reports: Researchers report that Type 1 diabetes patients had moderately but significantly shorter TCRB CDR3s across all four CD4+ subsets.

No antigen is known for these receptors. Every isolated RNA sample was fully reverse transcribed, so sequencing captured expressed TCRB transcripts. Method: immunoSEQ multiplex PCR; TCRdb's copy keeps in-frame clones and lacks some. The sample yields 200,000 to 300,000 clones, 11% to 15% seen once. The material sequenced was naive CD4+ T cells from blood. These receptors came from a young man with type 1 diabetes.

In this sample, this clone turned up a few times. The V gene is TRBV4-2, the J gene TRBJ1-5, with a tentative D call TRBD1 (5 bases). The CDR3 is 17 amino acids. Germline V gives CDR1 LGHNA, CDR2 YNFKEQ. V was shortened by 1 base and J by 7 bases, with 20 bases between the two germline ends. The chain's CDR3 is CASSQGTDTQLGQPQHF. In DNA form, the CDR3 reads TGTGCCAGCAGCCAAGGGACGGACACCCAACTTGGGCAGCCCCAGCATTTT.

Points on this clone: This sample also contains other DNA sequences that code for the same CDR3. The V and J genes are TRBV18 and TRBJ2-7; possibly TRBD1 for D (5 bases). Germline CDR1 KGHSH, CDR2 LQKENI. The CDR3 is 13 amino acids. The ends were cut back, 3 bases at V and 1 base at J, with 7 bases in the middle. CDR3 in DNA: TGTGCCAGCTCACCGCAGGGTTCCTACGAGCAGTACTTC. Amino acids: CASSPQGSYEQYF.

This clone has more than one count but fewer than ten. The genes are TRBV6-1 and TRBJ2-5, with TRBD2 matching 11 bases. Germline CDR1 and CDR2: MNHNS and SASEGT. Trimming removed 8 bases from V and 1 base from J; junction bases left unmatched: 3. CDR3 length: 14 amino acids. In nucleotides, the CDR3 is TGTGCCAGCTCGACTAGCGGGATCCAAGAGACCCAGTACTTC. Protein sequence: CASSTSGIQETQYF.

There are a few counts of this clone. The chain is built from TRBV28 and TRBJ2-3; 8 positions match TRBD2. Trimming took 5 bases from V and 3 from J; bases not matched to a gene: 4. The germline CDR1 and CDR2 sequences are MDHEN and SYDVKM. The length of the CDR3 is 14 residues. CDR3: CASSAGGQTDTQYF. The CDR3 DNA reads TGTGCCAGCAGTGCGGGGGGCCAAACAGATACGCAGTATTTT.

The chain joins TRBV5-4 to TRBJ2-7, with 11 bases that match TRBD2. There are 16 residues in the CDR3. Losses at the gene ends were 4 bases for V and 3 bases for J; bases not matched to a gene: 9. Germline CDR1 reads SGHNT; CDR2 reads YYREEE (reference sequence). For the CDR3, the DNA is TGTGCCAGCAGCCAAGATAGACTAGCGGGAATCTACGAGCAGTACTTC. It yields the protein CASSQDRLAGIYEQYF.

This chain joins TRBV9 and TRBJ2-5; 11 bases agree with TRBD2. The germline V gene encodes CDR1 SGDLS and CDR2 YYNGEE. The J segment lost 10 bases and the V segment lost 4 bases, leaving 6 bases of the junction unmatched. CDR3 length: 13 residues. CDR3 sequence: CASSPTSGGLQYF. The CDR3 DNA sequence: TGTGCCAGCAGCCCAACTAGCGGGGGCCTCCAGTACTTC.

This clone was recorded a few times. This chain connects TRBV12-5 to TRBJ2-1, with TRBD2 matching over 9 bases. V was clipped by 2 bases and J by 6 bases; unmatched bases: 5. This CDR3 is built from 15 residues. Germline-derived CDR1 and CDR2 are LGHNT and FRNRAP. CDR3 region: CASGLSSGGSNEQFF. The CDR3 DNA is TGTGCTAGTGGTTTGTCCAGCGGGGGGTCCAATGAGCAGTTCTTC.

J is TRBJ2-2 and V is TRBV5-1; 9 positions match TRBD1. CDR3 length: 15 residues. Germline V gives CDR1 SGHRS, CDR2 YFSETQ. J was trimmed by 6 bases and V by 4 bases; bases with no gene match: 7. In nucleotides, the CDR3 is TGCGCCAGCAGCGCGGGACAGGGTGCCGCCGGGGAGCTGTTTTTT. Residues: CASSAGQGAAGELFF.

This clone has just a few counts. The chain recombines TRBV29-1 with TRBJ1-2; 12 bases are shared with TRBD1. Germline V gene lookup returns CDR1 SQVTM and CDR2 ANQGSEA. CDR3 length equals 14 residues. V was pared by 7 bases and J by 4 bases, with 7 bases of the junction left unmatched. CDR3 DNA sequence: TGCAGCGCTGCCGGGACAGGGGGCGTCTATGGCTACACCTTC. Its translation is CSAAGTGGVYGYTF. The whole variable domain, filled in from reference TRBV29-1 and TRBJ1-2, reads SAVISQKPSRDICQRGTSLTIQCQVDSQVTMMFWYRQQPGQSLTLIATANQGSEATYESGFVIDKFPISRPNLTFSTLTVSNMSPEDSSIYLCSAAGTGGVYGYTFGSGTRLTVV.

The table lists this clone with a few counts. This chain joins TRBV6-6 and TRBJ2-3; tentative D call: TRBD1 (6 bases). V dropped 6 bases and J dropped 1 base, with 17 bases sitting between them. CDR3 size: 16 residues. Germline V lookup: CDR1 MNHNY, CDR2 SVGAGI (reference sequence). CDR3 residues: CASRLSQGLGTDTQYF. The CDR3, as DNA: TGTGCCAGCAGGCTCTCACAGGGTCTGGGCACAGATACGCAGTATTTT.

The genes are TRBV15 and TRBJ2-7; D gene unclear. This CDR3 contains 12 residues. V gave up 0 bases and J gave up 3 bases, with 3 bases separating them. CDR1 is LNHNV, CDR2 YYDKDF, per germline (reference sequence). The CDR3 DNA follows: TGTGCCACCAGCAGAGACTTCTACGAGCAGTACTTC. Translation gives CATSRDFYEQYF.

The chain joins TRBV21-1 to TRBJ1-3; the DNA was not compared with TRBD1, the D call given in the table. TRBV21-1 is a known pseudogene. There are 17 residues in the CDR3. The CDR3 DNA sequence: TGTGCCAGCAGCCTTCCTCGGGTCAGGGGGCCAGGAAACACCATATATTTT. This codes for CASSLPRVRGPGNTIYF.

The CDR3 reads CASRRTGANTGELFF. The CDR3 DNA follows: TGTGCCAGCAGACGGACAGGGGCAAACACCGGGGAGCTGTTTTTT. The chain employs TRBV25-1 and TRBJ2-2; 9 nucleotides align to TRBD1. Germline V CDR1 and CDR2: MGHDK, SYGVNS. The ends lost 6 bases at V and 2 bases at J; junction bases unmatched: 4. The CDR3 runs 15 residues.

J is TRBJ2-6 and V is TRBV7-6, with 9 bases matching TRBD1. Germline values: CDR1 SGHVS, CDR2 FNYEAQ. Germline trimming cut 5 bases from V and 1 base from J; bases unmatched to any gene: 9. The CDR3 extends over 18 amino acids. For the CDR3, the DNA is TGTGCCAGCAGCCCCGTGGGACAGGGTGTTTCTGGGGCCAACGTCCTGACTTTC. Encoded protein: CASSPVGQGVSGANVLTF.

The chain uses TRBV30 and TRBJ2-7; TRBD2 agrees at 8 bases. The germline V gene encodes CDR1 GTSNPN and CDR2 SVGIG (reference sequence). The V segment lost 4 bases and the J segment 2 bases; nucleotides outside the gene matches: 7. This CDR3 spans 14 amino acids. In DNA, the CDR3 is TGTGCCTGGATGGCTAGCGGGCGCCCCTACGAGCAGTACTTC. The encoded protein is CAWMASGRPYEQYF. The full variable domain, rest sourced from reference TRBV30 and TRBJ2-7, is SQTIHQWPATLVQPVGSPLSLECTVEGTSNPNLYWYRQAAGRGLQLLFYSVGIGQISSEVPQNLSASRPQDRQFILSSKKLLLSDSGFYLCAWMASGRPYEQYFGPGTRLTVT.

V is TRBV9 and J is TRBJ1-1; no definite D call. With 3 bases removed from V and 4 bases from J, the gap between germline ends came to 16 bases. Germline assignment: CDR1 SGDLS and CDR2 YYNGEE. This CDR3 spans 15 amino acids. CDR3 amino acids: CASSASTSGSTEAFF. CDR3 nucleotide sequence: TGTGCCAGCAGCGCCTCCACGTCCGGGTCCACTGAAGCTTTCTTT.

The rearrangement joins TRBV5-6 to TRBJ1-1, with TRBD1 matching over 7 bases. V lost 3 bases and J lost 3; bases outside the gene matches: 5. This CDR3 has 14 residues. Germline lookup yields CDR1 SGHDT and CDR2 YYEEEE. Here the CDR3 reads CASSSGQVDTEAFF. The CDR3 bases are TGTGCCAGCAGCTCCGGACAGGTGGACACTGAAGCTTTCTTT.